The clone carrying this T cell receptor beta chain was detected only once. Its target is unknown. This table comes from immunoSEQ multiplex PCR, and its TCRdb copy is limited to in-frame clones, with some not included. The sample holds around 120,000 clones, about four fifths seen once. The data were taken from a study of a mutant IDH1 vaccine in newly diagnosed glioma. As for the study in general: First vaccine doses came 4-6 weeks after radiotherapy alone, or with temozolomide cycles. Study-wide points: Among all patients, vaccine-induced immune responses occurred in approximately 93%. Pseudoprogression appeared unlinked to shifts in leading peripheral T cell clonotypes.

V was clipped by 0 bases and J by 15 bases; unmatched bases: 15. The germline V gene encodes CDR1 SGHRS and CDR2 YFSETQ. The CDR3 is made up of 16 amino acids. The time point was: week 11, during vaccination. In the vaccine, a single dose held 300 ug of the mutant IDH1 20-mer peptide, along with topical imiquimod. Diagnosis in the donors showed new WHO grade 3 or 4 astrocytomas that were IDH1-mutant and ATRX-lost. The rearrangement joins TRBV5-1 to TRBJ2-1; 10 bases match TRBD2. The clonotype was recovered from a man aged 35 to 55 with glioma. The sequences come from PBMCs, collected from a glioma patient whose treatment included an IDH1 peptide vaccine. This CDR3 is CASSLARGASGGVGFF. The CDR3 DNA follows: TGCGCCAGCAGCTTGGCCAGGGGAGCTAGCGGGGGAGTAGGGTTCTTC. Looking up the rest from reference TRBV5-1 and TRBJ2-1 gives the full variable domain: KAGVTQTPRYLIKTRGQQVTLSCSPISGHRSVSWYQQTPGQGLQFLFEYFSETQRNKGNFPGRFSGRQFSNSRSEMNVSTLELGDSALYLCASSLARGASGGVGFFGPGTRLTVL.